This T cell receptor beta chain was retrieved from a study of radiotherapy plus CTLA-4 blockade in lung cancer. Broader study findings: Reports identified early blood T cell clone dynamics, with interferon-beta, as the best response predictor. Clones derived from tumor TCRs expanded in blood after radiotherapy plus ipilimumab.

Concerning this clone itself: Its target is not known.

CDR1 and CDR2 from the germline V gene are SGHDT and YYEEEE. V was pared by 0 bases and J by 6 bases, with 24 bases between. The CDR3 is 18 residues long. Here immunoSEQ multiplex PCR was the method, and the copy in TCRdb shows in-frame clones only, minus some. The table has 27,000 or so clones, over 70% seen once. V gene TRBV5-6 combines with J gene TRBJ1-1; no reliable D call. The TCR sequence derives from a human donor with non-small cell lung cancer that progressed on radiotherapy plus ipilimumab. The sample was peripheral blood, taken from a patient treated with radiotherapy plus ipilimumab. This chain's CDR3 is CASSLARGSPREKAEAFF. CDR3 nucleotides: TGTGCCAGCAGCTTGGCCAGAGGTAGCCCCCGGGAAAAGGCTGAAGCTTTCTTT.